These 31 T cell receptor beta chains were all obtained from the same sample, sequenced in a study of technical replicates of blood from a few donors. Measured with immunoSEQ multiplex PCR; TCRdb has only the in-frame clones, and not every one. This table holds about 16,000 clones, around nine tenths found once. Sequencing was carried out using PBMCs. These receptors were taken from a human donor in good health.

The V gene is TRBV7-9, the J gene TRBJ2-3, with a possible D match to TRBD2 (6 bases). V gave up 3 bases and J gave up 5 bases, with 9 bases separating them. Germline V lookup: CDR1 SEHNR, CDR2 FQNEAQ (reference sequence). The CDR3 contains 13 residues. The CDR3 loop is CASSFRERDTQYF. The CDR3 bases are TGTGCCAGCAGCTTCCGGGAGCGAGATACGCAGTATTTT. The full variable domain, rest sourced from reference TRBV7-9 and TRBJ2-3, is DTGVSQNPRHKITKRGQNVTFRCDPISEHNRLYWYRQTLGQGPEFLTYFQNEAQLEKSRLLSDRFSAERPKGSFSTLEIQRTEQGDSAMYLCASSFRERDTQYFGPGTRLTVL.

This clone was detected only once. The chain recombines TRBV30 with TRBJ2-5; D is perhaps TRBD1 (7 bases). The CDR3 length is 14 residues. V was clipped by 3 bases and J by 3 bases, with 14 bases between them. Germline-derived CDR1 and CDR2 are GTSNPN and SVGIG (reference sequence). In nucleotides, the CDR3 is TGTGCCTGGAGGCGACAGGGCGGGGAAGAGACCCAGTACTTC. It translates to CAWRRQGGEETQYF.

In this sample, this clone turned up a few times. V and J are TRBV21-1 and TRBJ2-4; TRBD2 reflects the table's D call only, with no check against the DNA. TRBV21-1 is marked as a pseudogene. The CDR3 contains 17 residues. The CDR3 DNA sequence: TGTGCCAGCACCTCGGGACTAGCGGGTCTAGCCAAAAACATTCAGTACTTC. Protein: CASTSGLAGLAKNIQYF.

This clone has just a few counts. The genes are TRBV7-3 and TRBJ2-1, with 8 bases identical to TRBD2. The CDR3 spans 14 residues. V gave up 2 bases and J gave up 9 bases; unmatched junction bases: 6. Germline V gene sequence: CDR1 SGHTA, CDR2 FQGTGA. The CDR3 bases are TGTGCCAGCAGCTTACAGAGCGGGAGTGGTGAGCAGTTCTTC. Amino acids: CASSLQSGSGEQFF.

The genes are TRBV19 and TRBJ1-4; 7 nucleotides agree with TRBD1. The junction had 8 bases not matched to a gene; V was cut back by 5 bases and J by 14 bases. CDR1 and CDR2 from the germline V gene are LNHDA and SQIVND (reference sequence). This CDR3 has 12 residues. The CDR3 region is CASSPGQARLFF. The CDR3 nucleotides read TGTGCCAGTAGTCCTGGACAGGCCAGGCTGTTTTTT.

The gene calls are TRBV6-1 and TRBJ2-2, with D perhaps matching TRBD1 (6 bases). CDR1 and CDR2 from the germline V gene are MNHNS and SASEGT. Between the trimmed V and J ends, which lost 6 bases and 4 bases, there was a span of 12 bases. The length of the CDR3 is 14 residues. The CDR3 loop reads CASRPGHSTGELFF. CDR3 in DNA: TGTGCCAGCAGACCGGGACACTCCACCGGGGAGCTGTTTTTT.

The chain combines TRBV21-1 with TRBJ2-5; the listed D gene, TRBD1, was not tested against the DNA. TRBV21-1 is recorded as a pseudogene. CDR3 length equals 19 residues. CDR3 DNA sequence: TGTGCCAGCAGCAAAGCCCCGGGGAAAGAGGACAGGGTCTGGGAGACCCAGTACTTC. It specifies CASSKAPGKEDRVWETQYF.

The chain links TRBV7-8 to TRBJ1-5, with TRBD1 matching 9 bases. The CDR3 sequence is 15 residues long. Per germline, CDR1 SGHVS and CDR2 FQNEAQ. V shed 5 bases, J shed 6 bases, and the junction held 8 bases outside the gene matches. CDR3 protein: CASSANRGPSQPQHF. The DNA of the CDR3 is TGTGCCAGCAGCGCAAACAGGGGGCCCAGTCAGCCCCAGCATTTT.

This sequence joins TRBV10-3 and TRBJ2-1, with D perhaps matching TRBD2 (6 bases). This CDR3 contains 12 residues. Trimming removed 8 bases from V and 8 bases from J, with 13 bases in between. Germline V gives CDR1 ENHRY, CDR2 SYGVKD. CDR3 sequence: CAIDNGEDEQFF. DNA for the CDR3: TGTGCCATCGATAACGGGGAGGATGAGCAGTTCTTC.

This clone was counted only a few times. V usage is TRBV2 and J usage is TRBJ2-7; D is perhaps TRBD1 (6 bases). The germline V gene has CDR1 SNHLY and CDR2 FYNNEI. The CDR3 has 12 amino acids. V was pared by 9 bases and J by 2 bases, with 11 bases between. This chain's CDR3 is CASGRDTYEQYF. The CDR3 coding sequence is TGTGCCAGTGGCCGGGACACCTACGAGCAGTACTTC. Full variable domain (missing parts from reference TRBV2 and TRBJ2-7): EPEVTQTPSHQVTQMGQEVILRCVPISNHLYFYWYRQILGQKVEFLVSFYNNEISEKSEIFDDQFSVERPDGSNFTLKIRSTKLEDSAMYFCASGRDTYEQYFGPGTRLTVT.

The chain employs TRBV9 and TRBJ2-3, with 10 bases aligning to TRBD2. Trimming at V came to 4 bases and at J to 4 bases, leaving 9 bases not matched to a gene. Germline V CDR1 and CDR2: SGDLS, YYNGEE. The CDR3 is made up of 16 amino acids. This chain's CDR3 is CASSMVAGGAPDTQYF. The DNA of the CDR3 is TGTGCCAGCAGCATGGTAGCGGGAGGAGCACCAGATACGCAGTATTTT.

A single count supports this clone. J is TRBJ1-1 and V is TRBV7-2; D not certain. Germline V gene sequence: CDR1 SGHTA, CDR2 FQGNSA. The V end lost 2 bases, the J end lost 6 bases, and 16 bases lay between the germline ends. This CDR3 spans 15 amino acids. DNA for the CDR3: TGTGCCAGCAGCTTATGGAGGCGAGGGTCGGCTGAAGCTTTCTTT. Encoded protein: CASSLWRRGSAEAFF. The full variable domain, with the rest looked up from reference TRBV7-2 and TRBJ1-1, is GAGVSQSPSNKVTEKGKDVELRCDPISGHTALYWYRQSLGQGLEFLIYFQGNSAPDKSGLPSDRFSAERTGGSVSTLTIQRTQQEDSAVYLCASSLWRRGSAEAFFGQGTRLTVV.

The chain carries TRBV13 and TRBJ2-7; 9 positions agree with TRBD2. J was trimmed by 3 bases and V by 4 bases; bases with no gene match: 7. The CDR3 contains 15 residues. Germline-derived CDR1 and CDR2 are PRHDT and FYEKMQ (reference sequence). CDR3 sequence: CASSSGLADHYEQYF. The CDR3 bases are TGTGCCAGCAGCTCGGGACTAGCAGATCACTACGAGCAGTACTTC.

This chain uses TRBV4-2 with TRBJ2-3, with D hard to call. Germline V gene data show CDR1 as LGHNA and CDR2 as YNFKEQ. Trimming left V 3 bases short and J 4 bases short, with 14 bases between. CDR3 length: 15 amino acids. CDR3: CASSQGLGYADTQYF. The CDR3 DNA follows: TGTGCCAGCAGCCAGGGCTTAGGATATGCAGATACGCAGTATTTT.

CDR3 amino acids: CASSLGLAGGITDTQYF. The CDR3 coding sequence is TGCGCCAGCAGCTTGGGACTAGCGGGAGGAATTACAGATACGCAGTATTTT. J is TRBJ2-3 and V is TRBV5-1; 13 bases are shared with TRBD2. J was trimmed by 3 bases and V by 0 bases; bases with no gene match: 4. The CDR3 extends over 17 amino acids. The V gene's germline CDR1 is SGHRS and CDR2 YFSETQ.

The chain employs TRBV14 and TRBJ2-1; 12 bases map to TRBD2. Germline V lookup: CDR1 SGHDN, CDR2 FVKESK. The CDR3 has 17 amino acids. V gave up 4 bases and J gave up 3 bases; unmatched junction bases: 7. The CDR3 region has the DNA TGTGCCAGCAGCCTCCGACTAGCGGGAGCAAACTACAATGAGCAGTTCTTC. Its protein product is CASSLRLAGANYNEQFF.

J is TRBJ1-1 and V is TRBV25-1; TRBD1 agrees at 8 bases. The CDR3 loop spans 15 amino acids. Germline-derived CDR1 and CDR2 are MGHDK and SYGVNS. V shed 2 bases and J 2 bases; nucleotides not matched to a gene: 4. CDR3 residues: CASSEQGASNTEAFF. Here the CDR3 DNA reads TGTGCCAGCAGTGAACAGGGGGCAAGTAACACTGAAGCTTTCTTT.

V and J are TRBV7-9 and TRBJ2-7; 7 nucleotides match TRBD1. Germline CDR1 and CDR2: SEHNR and FQNEAQ (reference sequence). The ends lost 5 bases at V and 0 bases at J; junction bases unmatched: 4. The CDR3 is made up of 14 amino acids. The CDR3 coding sequence is TGTGCCAGCAGCCCGGGACAGAGCTCCTACGAGCAGTACTTC. It translates to CASSPGQSSYEQYF.

This sequence joins TRBV13 and TRBJ2-5, with no clear D. CDR1 PRHDT and CDR2 FYEKMQ come from the germline V gene (reference sequence). The CDR3 runs to 17 residues. With 5 bases removed from V and 2 bases from J, the gap between germline ends came to 21 bases. Here the CDR3 DNA reads TGTGCCAGCAGCCCAGGATTCGCAGCCGTGGCACAAGAGACCCAGTACTTC. Encoded protein: CASSPGFAAVAQETQYF.

This clone was counted a single time. The chain links TRBV6-1 to TRBJ2-1; D gene unclear. CDR1 and CDR2 (germline): MNHNS, SASEGT. V was trimmed by 2 bases and J by 7 bases, leaving 9 bases between them. The CDR3 length is 13 residues. CDR3 sequence: CASSEITRNEQFF. CDR3 bases: TGTGCCAGCAGTGAAATCACGAGGAATGAGCAGTTCTTC.

The V and J genes are TRBV7-2 and TRBJ2-1; 9 bases agree with TRBD2. Germline V gene lookup returns CDR1 SGHTA and CDR2 FQGNSA. The CDR3 consists of 17 residues. Unmatched junction bases numbered 16, after V lost 5 bases and J lost 8 bases. The CDR3 bases are TGTGCCAGCAGCAGGGCACCGGGACTAGCCTCTGTCTATGAGCAGTTCTTC. Translated: CASSRAPGLASVYEQFF.

The V call is TRBV18, the J call TRBJ2-5; 10 bases fit TRBD1. The CDR3 runs to 16 residues. CDR1 and CDR2 (germline): KGHSH, LQKENI. Trimming removed 3 bases from V and 10 bases from J; junction bases left unmatched: 14. CDR3 DNA sequence: TGTGCCAGCTCACCCACGGGACAGGGGCCGCTAGTGAGCCAGTACTTC. As protein: CASSPTGQGPLVSQYF.

The chain uses TRBV5-1 and TRBJ2-3; D gene uncertain. V gave up 0 bases and J gave up 1 base, with 6 bases separating them. Germline CDR1 is SGHRS and CDR2 is YFSETQ. The CDR3 extends over 14 amino acids. Here the CDR3 reads CASSLDTRTDTQYF. CDR3 nucleotide sequence: TGCGCCAGCAGCTTGGACACCCGCACAGATACGCAGTATTTT.

The chain is built from TRBV29-1 and TRBJ2-1, with 7 bases fitting TRBD2. This CDR3 has 13 residues. CDR1 SQVTM and CDR2 ANQGSEA come from the germline V gene. J lost 3 bases, V lost 4 bases, and 3 bases had no gene match. The CDR3 spells CSVVLADYNEQFF. CDR3 DNA sequence: TGCAGCGTTGTGCTAGCGGACTACAATGAGCAGTTCTTC.

Only one count was recorded for this clone. J is TRBJ2-3 and V is TRBV9; D is unresolved. The CDR3 spans 14 residues. V dropped 4 bases and J dropped 0 bases, with 9 bases sitting between them. CDR1 and CDR2 from the germline V gene are SGDLS and YYNGEE. The CDR3: CASSPAASTDTQYF. Written as DNA, the CDR3 is TGTGCCAGCAGCCCCGCGGCTAGCACAGATACGCAGTATTTT.

J is TRBJ2-7 and V is TRBV2, with D tentatively TRBD1 (6 bases). Trimming pared 0 bases from V and 9 bases from J, leaving 27 bases between. Germline CDR1 and CDR2: SNHLY and FYNNEI. The CDR3 is 18 residues long. This CDR3 reads CASSEARGYGGRRVGQYF. In nucleotides, the CDR3 is TGTGCCAGCAGTGAAGCGAGGGGGTATGGGGGTCGCAGAGTGGGGCAGTACTTC.

This chain connects TRBV27 to TRBJ1-4, with D hard to call. This CDR3 is 12 amino acids long. Deletions cut 3 bases from V and 8 bases from J, with 7 bases between. Germline V gene data show CDR1 as MNHEY and CDR2 as SMNVEV (reference sequence). For the CDR3, the DNA is TGTGCCAGCAGTTTCTCGGGGGAAAAACTGTTTTTT. Protein: CASSFSGEKLFF.

The genes are TRBV5-1 and TRBJ2-7, with D possibly TRBD2 on 5 matching bases. This CDR3 is 12 amino acids long. Germline values: CDR1 SGHRS, CDR2 YFSETQ. The V end was cut by 5 bases, the J end by 3 bases, with 9 bases between. CDR3 in DNA: TGCGCCAGCAGGGACTCGAACTACGAGCAGTACTTC. It yields the protein CASRDSNYEQYF.

The chain links TRBV5-1 to TRBJ1-4, with D maybe TRBD1 (6 bases). Between the trimmed V and J ends, which lost 0 bases and 8 bases, there was a span of 8 bases. The CDR3 has 13 residues. Germline CDR1 and CDR2: SGHRS and YFSETQ. The DNA for the CDR3 is TGCGCCAGCAGCTTGGCGGACAGAGAAAAACTGTTTTTT. Translation gives CASSLADREKLFF.

The chain carries TRBV27 and TRBJ2-7; TRBD2 aligns across 10 bases. The germline V gene encodes CDR1 MNHEY and CDR2 SMNVEV (reference sequence). With 5 bases clipped from V and 0 bases from J, the junction kept 4 bases outside the gene matches. This CDR3 is built from 15 residues. CDR3 nucleotides: TGTGCCAGCAGTCAAAGGACTAGCGGCTCCTACGAGCAGTACTTC. Protein: CASSQRTSGSYEQYF.

The rearrangement uses TRBV6-1 and TRBJ2-1, with D possibly being TRBD2 (5 bases). Trimming took off 7 bases at V and 7 bases at J, with 8 bases between the two ends. In germline, CDR1 is MNHNS, CDR2 SASEGT. The CDR3 has 11 amino acids. CDR3 in amino acids: CASMGGNEQFF. The CDR3, as DNA: TGTGCCAGCATGGGCGGGAATGAGCAGTTCTTC.